These 22 T cell receptor beta chains came from one sample sequenced in a study of blood T cell repertoires in COVID-19. This table comes from immunoSEQ multiplex PCR, and its TCRdb copy is limited to in-frame clones, with some not included. The sample shows 200,000 to 250,000 clones, approximately 83% of them seen only once. The specimen sequenced was peripheral blood. Every receptor here comes from a woman aged 45-60 years with acute or convalescent COVID-19.

The chain employs TRBV27 and TRBJ1-2, with D maybe TRBD1 (5 bases). The CDR3 loop spans 14 amino acids. Germline CDR1 is MNHEY and CDR2 is SMNVEV (reference sequence). Trimming took off 9 bases at V and 4 bases at J, with 18 bases between the two ends. CDR3: CASSSQVWGYGYTF. CDR3 coding DNA: TGTGCCAGTTCTTCACAGGTCTGGGGCTATGGCTACACCTTC.

The chain links TRBV7-3 to TRBJ2-3, with TRBD2 matching over 7 bases. The J segment lost 4 bases and the V segment lost 0 bases, leaving 13 bases of the junction unmatched. The germline V gene encodes CDR1 SGHTA and CDR2 FQGTGA. There are 18 residues in the CDR3. The CDR3 reads CASSLTGGFGLGADTQYF. The CDR3, as DNA: TGTGCCAGCAGCTTAACGGGCGGTTTCGGACTAGGGGCAGATACGCAGTATTTT.

Only a few counts were recorded for this clone. The chain links TRBV19 to TRBJ2-7; 10 bases are a match to TRBD1. The CDR3 runs to 16 residues. Germline CDR1 and CDR2: LNHDA and SQIVND (reference sequence). V was clipped by 6 bases and J by 0 bases; unmatched bases: 8. CDR3 sequence: CASSPQRTGGSYEQYF. CDR3 in DNA: TGTGCCAGTAGCCCCCAAAGGACAGGGGGCTCCTACGAGCAGTACTTC. Full variable domain (outside the CDR3, taken from reference TRBV19 and TRBJ2-7): DGGITQSPKYLFRKEGQNVTLSCEQNLNHDAMYWYRQDPGQGLRLIYYSQIVNDFQKGDIAEGYSVSREKKESFPLTVTSAQKNPTAFYLCASSPQRTGGSYEQYFGPGTRLTVT.

The chain couples TRBV11-3 to TRBJ2-5; 8 bases match TRBD2. Trimming at V came to 1 base and at J to 4 bases, leaving 2 bases not matched to a gene. CDR1 and CDR2 (germline): SGHNT, YENEEA. There are 14 residues in the CDR3. The CDR3 loop reads CASSLAGGPETQYF. CDR3 nucleotide sequence: TGTGCCAGCAGCTTAGCGGGAGGGCCAGAGACCCAGTACTTC.

The V and J genes are TRBV7-2 and TRBJ1-2; D may be TRBD1 (5 bases). Trimming pared 2 bases from V and 4 bases from J, leaving 14 bases between. Germline CDR1 and CDR2: SGHTA and FQGNSA. The CDR3 is 15 residues long. The CDR3 protein is CASSLPPLQGYGYTF. As DNA, the CDR3 is TGTGCCAGCAGCTTACCACCCCTGCAGGGCTATGGCTACACCTTC.

This chain joins TRBV7-9 and TRBJ1-4, with no clear D. The V and J ends lost 2 bases and 7 bases respectively, with 11 bases between them. In germline, CDR1 is SEHNR, CDR2 FQNEAQ (reference sequence). CDR3 length equals 14 residues. The CDR3 DNA reads TGTGCCAGCAGCTTATCAGGCGCCATTGAAAAACTGTTTTTT. Translated, it gives CASSLSGAIEKLFF.

The chain joins TRBV5-5 to TRBJ1-2; possible D gene TRBD1, 6 bases. Trimming removed 2 bases at V and 4 bases at J, with 9 bases between. Germline V gene lookup returns CDR1 SGHKS and CDR2 YYEKEE (reference sequence). The CDR3 is made up of 13 amino acids. Here the CDR3 DNA reads TGTGCCAGCAGCTTTCAGGACAGCTATGGCTACACCTTC. Protein product: CASSFQDSYGYTF.

This chain joins TRBV28 and TRBJ2-2, with D maybe TRBD1 (5 bases). CDR1 and CDR2 from the germline V gene are MDHEN and SYDVKM. The length of the CDR3 is 17 residues. V was clipped by 3 bases and J by 0 bases, with 14 bases between them. Here the CDR3 reads CASSLNRWQTNTGELFF. The CDR3 DNA reads TGTGCCAGCAGTTTGAACAGGTGGCAGACGAACACCGGGGAGCTGTTTTTT.

V is TRBV5-1 and J is TRBJ1-5, with a tentative D call TRBD1 (6 bases). Germline lookup yields CDR1 SGHRS and CDR2 YFSETQ. With 0 bases removed from V and 4 bases from J, the gap between germline ends came to 8 bases. This CDR3 comprises 14 residues. DNA of the CDR3: TGCGCCAGCAGCTTGGGGGACAAAAATCAGCCCCAGCATTTT. Protein: CASSLGDKNQPQHF.

This clone was counted only a few times. This sequence joins TRBV19 and TRBJ1-2, with D possibly being TRBD1 (6 bases). The CDR3 covers 18 residues. The germline CDR1 and CDR2 sequences are LNHDA and SQIVND (reference sequence). V gave up 0 bases and J gave up 3 bases, with 20 bases separating them. CDR3 nucleotide sequence: TGTGCCAGTAGTATAGATCCCCGGAGTCCGGACAGCGACTATGGCTACACCTTC. Translating it yields CASSIDPRSPDSDYGYTF. Looking up the rest from reference TRBV19 and TRBJ1-2 gives the full variable domain: DGGITQSPKYLFRKEGQNVTLSCEQNLNHDAMYWYRQDPGQGLRLIYYSQIVNDFQKGDIAEGYSVSREKKESFPLTVTSAQKNPTAFYLCASSIDPRSPDSDYGYTFGSGTRLTVV.

Note on this clone: A junction boundary mismatches the germline segment, possibly from a read error. This sequence joins TRBV15 and TRBJ2-5, with D possibly TRBD2 on 6 matching bases. Germline CDR1 reads LNHNV; CDR2 reads YYDKDF (reference sequence). The CDR3 loop spans 16 amino acids. The CDR3: CATRRVGGAYQETQYF. The CDR3 DNA is TGTGCCACCAGAAGAGTAGGCGGGGCCTACCAAGAGACCCAGTACTTC. Full variable domain (outside the CDR3, taken from reference TRBV15 and TRBJ2-5): DAMVIQNPRYQVTQFGKPVTLSCSQTLNHNVMYWYQQKSSQAPKLLFHYYDKDFNNEADTPDNFQSRRPNTSFCFLDIRSPGLGDTAMYLCATRRVGGAYQETQYFGPGTRLLVL.

This chain uses TRBV5-1 with TRBJ2-1, with 7 bases identical to TRBD2. The CDR3 is 15 amino acids. Germline V gene data show CDR1 as SGHRS and CDR2 as YFSETQ. Trimming removed 5 bases from V and 5 bases from J; junction bases left unmatched: 10. CDR3 nucleotides: TGCGCCAGCAGTAAGGCGGGAGACGTCGACAATGAGCAGTTCTTC. Residues: CASSKAGDVDNEQFF.

The chain combines TRBV6-2 or TRBV6-3 with TRBJ2-1; 8 bases agree with TRBD2. V lost 2 bases and J lost 1; bases outside the gene matches: 1. The germline V gene has CDR1 MNHEY and CDR2 SVGEGT. There are 15 residues in the CDR3. CDR3 bases: TGTGCCAGCAGTTACGGCGGGGGGTCCTACAATGAGCAGTTCTTC. Translation: CASSYGGGSYNEQFF.

The CDR3 DNA is TGTGCCAGCAGTTTCGTGGAGTTGGGAGGGGGTGAAAAACTGTTTTTT. Encoded protein: CASSFVELGGGEKLFF. The chain links TRBV28 to TRBJ1-4; a weak D match, TRBD1 (6 bases). The CDR3 contains 16 residues. The V gene lost 3 bases and the J gene lost 7 bases, with 18 bases spanning the gap. Germline-derived CDR1 and CDR2 are MDHEN and SYDVKM.

The chain is built from TRBV7-2 and TRBJ2-3; 11 nucleotides match TRBD2. V shed 5 bases, J shed 2 bases, and the junction held 9 bases outside the gene matches. Per the germline V gene, CDR1 is SGHTA and CDR2 is FQGNSA. The CDR3 length is 17 residues. The CDR3 loop reads CASSPATSGEYTDTQYF. CDR3 DNA sequence: TGTGCCAGCAGCCCAGCGACTAGCGGGGAATACACAGATACGCAGTATTTT.

This clone was seen once. The rearrangement links TRBV9 to TRBJ2-2; tentatively, D is TRBD2 (6 bases). The CDR3 totals 15 residues. The V end lost 3 bases, the J end lost 1 base, and 10 bases lay between the germline ends. Germline CDR1 is SGDLS and CDR2 is YYNGEE. CDR3 nucleotides: TGTGCCAGCAGCGGCGGCGGGATGAACACCGGGGAGCTGTTTTTT. Translation gives CASSGGGMNTGELFF.

The V gene is TRBV18, the J gene TRBJ2-1, with a weak D call TRBD1 (6 bases). Germline V gives CDR1 KGHSH, CDR2 LQKENI. CDR3 length equals 12 residues. Trimming pared 3 bases from V and 16 bases from J, leaving 16 bases between. CDR3 bases: TGTGCCAGCTCACCGCTGACAGGAGATGGCTTCTTC. It codes for CASSPLTGDGFF.

This chain uses TRBV2 with TRBJ2-5; a possible D gene is TRBD2 (5 bases). The CDR3 contains 12 residues. Germline CDR1 SNHLY, CDR2 FYNNEI. V dropped 5 bases and J dropped 2 bases, with 6 bases sitting between them. CDR3 region: CASSRDQETQYF. In DNA form, the CDR3 reads TGTGCCAGCAGTCGGGATCAAGAGACCCAGTACTTC.

The chain has TRBV10-1 and TRBJ2-5; the match to TRBD2 covers 9 bases. CDR1 and CDR2 from the germline V gene are WNHNN and SYGVQD (reference sequence). The V segment lost 11 bases and the J segment 3 bases; nucleotides outside the gene matches: 10. The CDR3 extends over 14 amino acids. Here the CDR3 DNA reads TGCGCCGGAACAGGACTAGCGAGAAAAGAGACCCAGTACTTC. Its translation: CAGTGLARKETQYF.

The V gene is TRBV2, the J gene TRBJ1-4; D uncertain. The germline V and J ends were trimmed by 7 bases and 5 bases, with 8 bases remaining between them. The CDR3 is 12 residues long. CDR1 is SNHLY and CDR2 is FYNNEI in the germline V gene. The CDR3 here is CASKRPNEKLFF. The CDR3 DNA sequence: TGTGCCAGCAAGAGGCCCAATGAAAAACTGTTTTTT.

The chain has TRBV18 and TRBJ1-2; D is unclear. The V gene's germline CDR1 is KGHSH and CDR2 LQKENI. The CDR3 consists of 14 residues. Trimming took 3 bases from V and 7 from J, leaving 15 bases between them. The CDR3 sequence is CASSPRPETSGYTF. In DNA form, the CDR3 reads TGTGCCAGCTCACCTCGTCCCGAGACATCTGGCTACACCTTC.

The chain recombines TRBV7-9 with TRBJ2-7; 9 bases map to TRBD1. J was trimmed by 5 bases and V by 5 bases; bases with no gene match: 10. The CDR3 is made up of 15 amino acids. The germline V gene has CDR1 SEHNR and CDR2 FQNEAQ (reference sequence). CDR3 bases: TGTGCCAGCAGCCACCGGGACAGGGCTTTTCACGAGCAGTACTTC. Amino acids: CASSHRDRAFHEQYF.